This passage covers 15 T cell receptor beta chains from one sample sequenced in a study of T cells in Graves' hyperthyroidism and ophthalmopathy. Amplification targeted TCR beta CDR3 regions from RNA transcripts. The HTBI primer set served for first-round RT-PCR of the TCR CDR3. TCRdb recomputed calls from the multiplex PCR reads with MiXCR, one row per CDR3 protein. Altogether more than 350,000 distinct CDR3 sequences are present, roughly 15% being singletons, with the ten largest covering 15% to 20%. Material for sequencing was blood. The origin of the receptors is a woman aged 25 to 45 with Graves' ophthalmopathy.

To note about this clonotype: A much larger clone is a single base away; this may be a read error. This chain connects TRBV11-3 to TRBJ2-3; tentatively, D is TRBD1 (8 bases). In germline, CDR1 is SGHNT, CDR2 YENEEA. This CDR3 is built from 14 residues. Trimming removed 6 bases at V and 4 bases at J, with 14 bases between. The CDR3 DNA reads TGTGCCAGCAGGGAAGCGGGACAGGCAGATACGCAGTATTTT. As protein: CASREAGQADTQYF. Full variable domain (remainder filled in from reference TRBV11-3 and TRBJ2-3): EAGVVQSPRYKIIEKKQPVAFWCNPISGHNTLYWYLQNLGQGPELLIRYENEEAVDDSQLPKDRFSAERLKGVDSTLKIQPAELGDSAVYLCASREAGQADTQYFGPGTRLTVL.

Concerning this clonotype: The junction differs from germline at one of its ends, possibly a read error. The gene calls are TRBV20-1 and TRBJ2-1, with 10 bases fitting TRBD2. Germline values: CDR1 DFQATT, CDR2 SNEGSKA (reference sequence). CDR3 size: 16 residues. Written as DNA, the CDR3 is TGTAGTGTGCGGGCTAGCGGGGGCGCCTCCTACAATGAGCAGTTCTTC. This sequence encodes CSVRASGGASYNEQFF.

With regard to this clonotype: The junction does not match germline at one end; this may be a read error. V is TRBV5-1 and J is TRBJ2-1, with 10 bases lining up with TRBD1. This CDR3 is built from 13 residues. CDR1 SGHRS and CDR2 YFSETQ come from the germline V gene. CDR3 region: CASSLAYSGTGVF. CDR3 in DNA: TGCGCCAGCAGCTTGGCCTATTCCGGGACAGGGGTCTTC.

This clonotype was detected many times. This sequence joins TRBV5-1 and TRBJ1-2; D remains unclear. The CDR3 extends over 15 amino acids. V shed 0 bases and J shed 4 bases, with 13 bases lying between them. Germline assignment: CDR1 SGHRS and CDR2 YFSETQ. The CDR3 region is CASSLEESALYGYTF. DNA for the CDR3: TGCGCCAGCAGCTTGGAGGAGTCCGCGCTCTATGGCTACACCTTC.

At least ten counts were recorded for this clonotype. The chain carries TRBV24-1 and TRBJ2-5, with TRBD2 matching 7 bases. This CDR3 spans 16 amino acids. Losses at the gene ends were 0 bases for V and 1 base for J; bases not matched to a gene: 4. CDR1 KGHDR and CDR2 SFDVKD come from the germline V gene. Here the CDR3 reads CATSDLHSGGQETQYF. The CDR3 DNA sequence: TGTGCCACCAGTGATTTGCACTCGGGGGGCCAAGAGACCCAGTACTTC.

This clonotype has just a few counts. The junction differs from germline at one of its ends, possibly a read error. The rearrangement uses TRBV3-1 and TRBJ2-5; 8 bases are shared with TRBD2. Per germline, CDR1 LGHDT and CDR2 YNNKEL (reference sequence). The CDR3 runs to 17 residues. The CDR3 spells CASSAPPTSADRETQDF. The CDR3 nucleotides read TGTGCCAGCAGCGCCCCTCCGACTAGCGCCGACCGGGAGACCCAGGACTTC.

The V and J genes are TRBV7-2 and TRBJ1-6, with D uncertain. The CDR3 spans 17 residues. The germline V gene encodes CDR1 SGHTA and CDR2 FQGNSA. The V and J ends lost 2 bases and 0 bases respectively, with 11 bases between them. CDR3 region: CASSLTGRSSYNSPLHF. The DNA for the CDR3 is TGTGCCAGCAGCTTAACCGGGAGGAGCTCCTATAATTCACCCCTCCACTTT. Full variable domain (remainder filled in from reference TRBV7-2 and TRBJ1-6): GAGVSQSPSNKVTEKGKDVELRCDPISGHTALYWYRQSLGQGLEFLIYFQGNSAPDKSGLPSDRFSAERTGGSVSTLTIQRTQQEDSAVYLCASSLTGRSSYNSPLHFGNGTRLTVT.

The chain uses TRBV7-8 and TRBJ1-5; D is uncertain. V was cut by 1 base and J by 4 bases, with 14 bases left in between. The CDR3 loop spans 16 amino acids. The germline V gene encodes CDR1 SGHVS and CDR2 FQNEAQ. CDR3: CASSLGGALGNQPQHF. The CDR3 DNA is TGTGCCAGCAGCTTAGGGGGAGCCCTAGGGAATCAGCCCCAGCATTTT.

This clonotype was counted between two and nine times. CDR3 protein: CASSSLSGLRGQETQYF. The CDR3 DNA sequence: TGTGCCAGCAGCTCCCTGAGCGGCCTCAGGGGTCAAGAGACCCAGTACTTC. The V and J genes are TRBV7-6 and TRBJ2-5, with a tentative D call TRBD1 (6 bases). The germline gives CDR1 SGHVS, CDR2 FNYEAQ. The V and J ends lost 4 bases and 2 bases respectively, with 20 bases between them. This CDR3 comprises 17 residues.

About this clonotype itself: A much larger clone sits a single nucleotide away, making a read error possible. The chain employs TRBV12-3 or TRBV12-4 and TRBJ2-7; no firm D call. The CDR3 has 12 amino acids. Written as DNA, the CDR3 is TGTGTCAGCAGTGAAGAATACTACGAGCAGTACTTC. The encoded protein is CVSSEEYYEQYF.

This clonotype has at least ten counts. This chain connects TRBV5-1 to TRBJ2-7; 10 bases match TRBD1. The CDR3 spans 15 residues. The V segment lost 3 bases and the J segment 3 bases; nucleotides outside the gene matches: 6. The germline V gene has CDR1 SGHRS and CDR2 YFSETQ. The CDR3 bases are TGCGCCAGCAGCTCCCGCGGGACAGGGGACTACGAGCAGTACTTC. Encoded protein: CASSSRGTGDYEQYF.

This clonotype has just a few counts. The chain carries TRBV10-3 and TRBJ1-2; D uncertain. The CDR3 spans 13 residues. Between the trimmed V and J ends, which lost 8 bases and 8 bases, there was a span of 18 bases. Germline CDR1 reads ENHRY; CDR2 reads SYGVKD. The CDR3 is CAIQKNVGEGYTF. The CDR3 DNA is TGTGCCATCCAAAAGAATGTCGGGGAGGGCTACACCTTC.

This clonotype was seen ten or more times. This chain joins TRBV2 and TRBJ2-3; weak D call: TRBD2 (5 bases). The CDR3 has 15 amino acids. CDR1 is SNHLY, CDR2 FYNNEI, per germline. The V end lost 4 bases, the J end lost 2 bases, and 13 bases lay between the germline ends. CDR3 nucleotide sequence: TGTGCCAGCAGTGTCGGCCCGCGGGTCACAGATACGCAGTATTTT. Translating gives CASSVGPRVTDTQYF.

This clonotype was detected many times. V and J are TRBV30 and TRBJ2-6, with D perhaps TRBD2 (6 bases). Germline CDR1 and CDR2: GTSNPN and SVGIG (reference sequence). V was clipped by 7 bases and J by 3 bases, with 10 bases between them. The CDR3 runs to 13 residues. The CDR3 reads CASGGNGANVLTF. CDR3 nucleotides: TGTGCCTCTGGAGGGAATGGGGCCAACGTCCTGACTTTC.

In this sample, this clonotype turned up many times. The gene calls are TRBV3-1 and TRBJ1-2, with D possibly TRBD1 on 5 matching bases. Per germline, CDR1 LGHDT and CDR2 YNNKEL (reference sequence). There are 15 residues in the CDR3. V was shortened by 1 base and J by 8 bases, with 17 bases between the two germline ends. The CDR3 sequence is CASSQVVLGTSGYTF. As DNA, the CDR3 is TGTGCCAGCAGCCAAGTAGTTCTGGGGACTAGCGGCTACACCTTC. The complete variable domain, with remaining parts taken from reference TRBV3-1 and TRBJ1-2, reads DTAVSQTPKYLVTQMGNDKSIKCEQNLGHDTMYWYKQDSKKFLKIMFSYNNKELIINETVPNRFSPKSPDKAHLNLHINSLELGDSAVYFCASSQVVLGTSGYTFGSGTRLTVV.